These T cell receptor beta chains were read from a single sample in a study of blood T cell repertoires in COVID-19. Libraries were prepared by immunoSEQ multiplex PCR; TCRdb keeps only in-frame clonotypes and omits some of them. Among about 310,000 clones listed, approximately 91% were seen once. What was sequenced was PBMCs or T cells enriched from blood (not recorded which). The receptors were gathered from a man in his 60s who had recovered from COVID-19. The CDR3 runs from the conserved cysteine through the conserved F or W. D genes are given only for firm matches. Not every row has a clone size; where given, it reads once, few, many or a size class.

>TRBJ2-7|.|TRBV9|.
TGTGCCAGCAGCGTAAGCATGTTGGCAGGGCCCTACGAGCAGTACTTC
CASSVSMLAGPYEQYF
>TRBJ2-7|TRBD1|TRBV28|.
TGTGCCACTAGGGGACAGGGGGGATCCTACGAGCAGTACTTC
CATRGQGGSYEQYF
>TRBJ1-3|.|TRBV29-1|.
TGCAGCGTAACAGGAACAGAGTATCCTTTAGACACCATATATTTT
CSVTGTEYPLDTIYF
>TRBJ2-3|TRBD2|TRBV27|.
TGTGCCAGCAGTTTACTTCAGGTAGCGGGAAAAACAGATACGCAGTATTTT
CASSLLQVAGKTDTQYF
>TRBJ2-1|.|TRBV29-1|.
TGCAGCGTTGATGCCGGGAGTACTAGCAATGAGCAGTTCTTC
CSVDAGSTSNEQFF
>TRBJ1-6|.|TRBV18|.
TGTGCCAGCTCGGGGCAGTCGGAAGATTCACCCCTCCACTTT
CASSGQSEDSPLHF
>TRBJ1-3|.|TRBV18|.
TGTGCCAGCTCACCAAGAGGGAACGGAAACACCATATATTTT
CASSPRGNGNTIYF
>TRBJ2-7|TRBD1|TRBV2|few
TGTGCCAGCAGACCGGGACAGGGGGCCTACGAGCAGTACTTC
CASRPGQGAYEQYF
>TRBJ1-1|TRBD1|TRBV10-1|.
TGCGCCAGCAGTGAGTCGACAGGGATCGCTGAAGCTTTCTTT
CASSESTGIAEAFF
>TRBJ2-1|TRBD2|TRBV9|.
TGTGCCAGCAGCGTAGACGGGAGGACCTACAATGAGCAGTTCTTC
CASSVDGRTYNEQFF
>TRBJ1-3|.|TRBV5-4|.
TGTGCCAGCAGTGTTCCAGGGGCTGGAAACACCATATATTTT
CASSVPGAGNTIYF